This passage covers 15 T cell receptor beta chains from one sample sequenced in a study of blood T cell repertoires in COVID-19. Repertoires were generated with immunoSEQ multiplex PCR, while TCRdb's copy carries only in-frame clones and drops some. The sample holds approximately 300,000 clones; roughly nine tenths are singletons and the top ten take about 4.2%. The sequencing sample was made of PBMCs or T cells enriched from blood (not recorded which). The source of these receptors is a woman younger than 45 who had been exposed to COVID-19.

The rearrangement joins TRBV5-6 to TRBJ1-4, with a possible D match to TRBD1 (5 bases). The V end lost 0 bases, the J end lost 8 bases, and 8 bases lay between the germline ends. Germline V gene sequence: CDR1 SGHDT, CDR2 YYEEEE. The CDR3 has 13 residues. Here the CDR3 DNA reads TGTGCCAGCAGCTTGGTGGCAGGGGAAAAACTGTTTTTT. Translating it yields CASSLVAGEKLFF.

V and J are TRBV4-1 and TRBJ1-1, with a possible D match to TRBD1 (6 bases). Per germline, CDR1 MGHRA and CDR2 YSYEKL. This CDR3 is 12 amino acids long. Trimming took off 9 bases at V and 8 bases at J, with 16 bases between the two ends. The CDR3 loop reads CASRAQGSEAFF. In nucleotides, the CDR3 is TGCGCCAGTCGGGCACAGGGCAGCGAAGCTTTCTTT.

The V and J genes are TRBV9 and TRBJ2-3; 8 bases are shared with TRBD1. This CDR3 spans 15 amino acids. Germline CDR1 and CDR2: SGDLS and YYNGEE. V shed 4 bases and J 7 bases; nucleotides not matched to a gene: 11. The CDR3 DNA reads TGTGCCAGCAGCACGAGACAGGGGATCGGGAATACGCAGTATTTT. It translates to CASSTRQGIGNTQYF.

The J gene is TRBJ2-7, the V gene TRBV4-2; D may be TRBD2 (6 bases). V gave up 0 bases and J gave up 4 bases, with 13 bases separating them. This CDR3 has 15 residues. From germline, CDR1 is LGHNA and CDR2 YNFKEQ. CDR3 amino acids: CASSQDGSRGYEQYF. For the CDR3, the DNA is TGTGCCAGCAGCCAAGATGGCTCGCGGGGATACGAGCAGTACTTC.

The CDR3 coding sequence is TGTGCCAGCAGCATAACAGGGGGCGGTGGCTACACCTTC. Its translation: CASSITGGGGYTF. The chain recombines TRBV9 with TRBJ1-2; TRBD1 matches 9 bases. CDR1 is SGDLS and CDR2 is YYNGEE in the germline V gene. The trim removed 4 bases at V and 7 bases at J, leaving 5 bases unmatched. The CDR3 has 13 amino acids.

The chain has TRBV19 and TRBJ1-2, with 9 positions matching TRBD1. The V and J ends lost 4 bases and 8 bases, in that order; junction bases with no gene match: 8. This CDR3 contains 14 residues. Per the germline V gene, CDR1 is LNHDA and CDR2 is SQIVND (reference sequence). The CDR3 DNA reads TGTGCCAGTAGTAGGACAGGGGCCCTAGGCGGCTACACCTTC. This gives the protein CASSRTGALGGYTF.

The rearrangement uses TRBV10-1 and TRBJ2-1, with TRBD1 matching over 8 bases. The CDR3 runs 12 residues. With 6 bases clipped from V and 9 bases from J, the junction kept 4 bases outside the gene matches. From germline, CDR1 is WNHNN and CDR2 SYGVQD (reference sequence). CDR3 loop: CASREGTGEQFF. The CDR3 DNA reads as TGCGCCAGCAGGGAAGGGACAGGTGAGCAGTTCTTC.

CDR3 amino acids: CASSLTGDQPQHF. The DNA for the CDR3 is TGTGCCAGCAGTCTCACAGGGGATCAGCCCCAGCATTTT. The rearrangement joins TRBV11-1 to TRBJ1-5, with 7 bases matching TRBD1. CDR3 length equals 13 residues. Trimming cost V 6 bases and J 5 bases; bases outside gene matches: 4. Germline V gene data show CDR1 as SGHAT and CDR2 as FQDESV (reference sequence).

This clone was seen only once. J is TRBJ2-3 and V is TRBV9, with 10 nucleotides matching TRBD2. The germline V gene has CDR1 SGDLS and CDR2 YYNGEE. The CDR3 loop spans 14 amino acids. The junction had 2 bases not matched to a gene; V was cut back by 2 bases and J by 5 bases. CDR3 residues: CASSVASGRDTQYF. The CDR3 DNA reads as TGTGCCAGCAGCGTGGCTAGCGGGAGAGATACGCAGTATTTT. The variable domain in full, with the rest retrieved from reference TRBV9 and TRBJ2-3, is DSGVTQTPKHLITATGQRVTLRCSPRSGDLSVYWYQQSLDQGLQFLIQYYNGEERAKGNILERFSAQQFPDLHSELNLSSLELGDSALYFCASSVASGRDTQYFGPGTRLTVL.

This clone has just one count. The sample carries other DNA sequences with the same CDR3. The CDR3 DNA reads as TGTGCCAGCAGCGTAGGTGGCTTAAATTCACCCCTCCACTTT. Residues: CASSVGGLNSPLHF. The gene calls are TRBV9 and TRBJ1-6, with unresolved D. Looked up from germline, CDR1 is SGDLS and CDR2 is YYNGEE. The CDR3 extends over 14 amino acids. Trimming removed 0 bases from V and 7 bases from J, with 8 bases in between.

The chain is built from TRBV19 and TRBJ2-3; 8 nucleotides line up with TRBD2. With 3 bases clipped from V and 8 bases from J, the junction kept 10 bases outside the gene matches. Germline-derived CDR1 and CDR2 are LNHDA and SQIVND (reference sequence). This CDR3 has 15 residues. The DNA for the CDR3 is TGTGCCAGTAGTATCTCCCGGGGGGGTTCGGGTACGCAGTATTTT. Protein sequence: CASSISRGGSGTQYF.

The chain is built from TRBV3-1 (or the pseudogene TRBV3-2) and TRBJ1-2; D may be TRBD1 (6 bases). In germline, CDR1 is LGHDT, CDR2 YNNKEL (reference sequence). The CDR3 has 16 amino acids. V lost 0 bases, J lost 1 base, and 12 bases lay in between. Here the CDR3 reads CASSQDLGGYNYGYTF. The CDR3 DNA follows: TGTGCCAGCAGCCAAGATTTAGGGGGTTATAACTATGGCTACACCTTC.

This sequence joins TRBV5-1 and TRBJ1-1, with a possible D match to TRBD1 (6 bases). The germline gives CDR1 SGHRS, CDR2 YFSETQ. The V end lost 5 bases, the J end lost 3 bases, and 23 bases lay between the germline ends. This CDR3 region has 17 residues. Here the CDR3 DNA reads TGCGCCAGCAGGTCCGGACAGAGGGTAAGGGTTGACACTGAAGCTTTCTTT. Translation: CASRSGQRVRVDTEAFF. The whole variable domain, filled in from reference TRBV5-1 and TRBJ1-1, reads KAGVTQTPRYLIKTRGQQVTLSCSPISGHRSVSWYQQTPGQGLQFLFEYFSETQRNKGNFPGRFSGRQFSNSRSEMNVSTLELGDSALYLCASRSGQRVRVDTEAFFGQGTRLTVV.

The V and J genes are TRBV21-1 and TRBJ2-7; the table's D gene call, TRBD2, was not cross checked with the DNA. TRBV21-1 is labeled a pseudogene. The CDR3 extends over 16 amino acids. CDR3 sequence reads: CASSRGGPGISYEQYF. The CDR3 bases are TGTGCCAGCAGCCGGGGGGGTCCTGGTATCTCCTACGAGCAGTACTTC.

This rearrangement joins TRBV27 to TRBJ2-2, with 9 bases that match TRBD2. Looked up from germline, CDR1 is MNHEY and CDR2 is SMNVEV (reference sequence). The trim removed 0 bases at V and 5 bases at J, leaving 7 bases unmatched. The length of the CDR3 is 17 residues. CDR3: CASSLSVAGVATGELFF. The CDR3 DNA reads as TGTGCCAGCAGTTTATCTGTAGCGGGGGTGGCAACCGGGGAGCTGTTTTTT.